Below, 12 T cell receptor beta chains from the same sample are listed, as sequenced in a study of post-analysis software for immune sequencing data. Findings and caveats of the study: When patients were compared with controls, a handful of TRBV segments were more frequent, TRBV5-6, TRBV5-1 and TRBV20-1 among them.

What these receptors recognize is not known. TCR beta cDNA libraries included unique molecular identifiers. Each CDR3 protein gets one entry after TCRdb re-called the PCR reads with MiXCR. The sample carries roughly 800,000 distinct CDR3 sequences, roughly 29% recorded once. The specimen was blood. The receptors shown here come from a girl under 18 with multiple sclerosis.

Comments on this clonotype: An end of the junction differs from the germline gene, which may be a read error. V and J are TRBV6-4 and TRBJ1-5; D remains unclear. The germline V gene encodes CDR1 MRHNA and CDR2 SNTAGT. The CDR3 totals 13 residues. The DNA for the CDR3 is TGTGTCAGCAGTGAGTTAGTCGGTCAGCCCCAGCATTTT. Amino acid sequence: CVSSELVGQPQHF.

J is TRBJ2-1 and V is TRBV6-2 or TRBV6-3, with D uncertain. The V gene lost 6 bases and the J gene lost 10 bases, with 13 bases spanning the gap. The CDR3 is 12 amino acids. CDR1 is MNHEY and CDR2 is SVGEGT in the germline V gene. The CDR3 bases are TGTGCCAGCAGCCTCATCGCGCGGGAGCAGTTCTTC. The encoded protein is CASSLIAREQFF.

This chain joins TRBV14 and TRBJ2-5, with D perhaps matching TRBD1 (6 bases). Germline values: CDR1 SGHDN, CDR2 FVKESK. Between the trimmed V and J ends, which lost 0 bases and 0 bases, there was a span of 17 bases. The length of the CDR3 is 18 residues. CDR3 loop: CASSQDRRTEPYQETQYF. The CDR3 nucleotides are TGTGCCAGCAGCCAAGATCGTCGGACAGAGCCGTACCAAGAGACCCAGTACTTC. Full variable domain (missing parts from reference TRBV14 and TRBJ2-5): EAGVTQFPSHSVIEKGQTVTLRCDPISGHDNLYWYRRVMGKEIKFLLHFVKESKQDESGMPNNRFLAERTGGTYSTLKVQPAELEDSGVYFCASSQDRRTEPYQETQYFGPGTRLLVL.

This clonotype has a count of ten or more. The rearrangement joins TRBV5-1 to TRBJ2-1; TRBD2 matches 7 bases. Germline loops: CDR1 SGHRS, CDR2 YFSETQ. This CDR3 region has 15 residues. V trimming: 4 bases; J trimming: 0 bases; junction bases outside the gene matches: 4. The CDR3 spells CASSPSGNSYNEQFF. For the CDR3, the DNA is TGCGCCAGCAGCCCCAGCGGGAACTCCTACAATGAGCAGTTCTTC. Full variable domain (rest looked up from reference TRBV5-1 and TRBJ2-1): KAGVTQTPRYLIKTRGQQVTLSCSPISGHRSVSWYQQTPGQGLQFLFEYFSETQRNKGNFPGRFSGRQFSNSRSEMNVSTLELGDSALYLCASSPSGNSYNEQFFGPGTRLTVL.

CDR3 in amino acids: CSARGGQGAVGETQYF. CDR3 DNA: TGCAGTGCTAGAGGAGGACAGGGGGCGGTTGGAGAGACCCAGTACTTC. V gene TRBV20-1 combines with J gene TRBJ2-5; TRBD1 agrees at 11 bases. J lost 4 bases, V lost 1 base, and 8 bases had no gene match. Germline loops: CDR1 DFQATT, CDR2 SNEGSKA (reference sequence). The CDR3 extends over 16 amino acids.

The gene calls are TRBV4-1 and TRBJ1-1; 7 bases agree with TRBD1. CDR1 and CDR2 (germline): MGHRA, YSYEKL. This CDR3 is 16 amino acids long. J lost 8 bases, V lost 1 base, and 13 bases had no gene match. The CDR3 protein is CASSQGVRGSWGEAFF. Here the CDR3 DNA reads TGCGCCAGCAGCCAAGGGGTCAGGGGGTCTTGGGGAGAAGCTTTCTTT.

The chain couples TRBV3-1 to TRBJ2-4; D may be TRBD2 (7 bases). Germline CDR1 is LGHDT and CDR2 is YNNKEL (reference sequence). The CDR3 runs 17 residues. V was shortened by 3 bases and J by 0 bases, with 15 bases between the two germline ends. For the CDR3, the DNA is TGTGCCAGCAGCCAGAACCGGGGGGCACTAGCCAAAAACATTCAGTACTTC. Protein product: CASSQNRGALAKNIQYF.

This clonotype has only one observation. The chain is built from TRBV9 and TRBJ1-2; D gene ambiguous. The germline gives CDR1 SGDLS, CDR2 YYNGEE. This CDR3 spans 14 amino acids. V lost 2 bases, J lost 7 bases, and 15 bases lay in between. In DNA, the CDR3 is TGTGCCAGCAGCGTTCGGCGGCCTGGGAGTGGCTACACCTTC. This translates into CASSVRRPGSGYTF.

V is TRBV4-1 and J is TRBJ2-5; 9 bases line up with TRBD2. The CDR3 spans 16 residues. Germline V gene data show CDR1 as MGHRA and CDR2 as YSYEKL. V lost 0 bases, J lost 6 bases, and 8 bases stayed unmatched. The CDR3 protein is CASSQEVAGGLKTQYF. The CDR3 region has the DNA TGCGCCAGCAGCCAAGAGGTCGCGGGGGGGCTTAAGACCCAGTACTTC.

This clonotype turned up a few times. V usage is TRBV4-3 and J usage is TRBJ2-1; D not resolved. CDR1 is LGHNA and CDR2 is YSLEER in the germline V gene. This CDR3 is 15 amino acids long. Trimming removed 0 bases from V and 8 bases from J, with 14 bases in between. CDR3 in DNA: TGCGCCAGCAGCCAAGATAGGGCGGTAGTCGATGAGCAGTTCTTC. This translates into CASSQDRAVVDEQFF.

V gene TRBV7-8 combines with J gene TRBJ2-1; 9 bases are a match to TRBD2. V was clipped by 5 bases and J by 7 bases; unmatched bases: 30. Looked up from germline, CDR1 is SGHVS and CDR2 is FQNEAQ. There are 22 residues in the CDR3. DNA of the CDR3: TGTGCCAGCAGCCCCGGAGCTACAGATTTATCTCGTGGCGGGAGGGCCGGAAATGAGCAGTTCTTC. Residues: CASSPGATDLSRGGRAGNEQFF. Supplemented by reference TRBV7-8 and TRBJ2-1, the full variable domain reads GAGVSQSPRYKVAKRGQDVALRCDPISGHVSLFWYQQALGQGPEFLTYFQNEAQLDKSGLPSDRFFAERPEGSVSTLKIQRTQQEDSAVYLCASSPGATDLSRGGRAGNEQFFGPGTRLTVL.

For the CDR3, the DNA is TGCGCCAGCAGCCAAAGGGCAGCGGGAGGCAGGTACGAGCAGTACTTC. This encodes CASSQRAAGGRYEQYF. This chain links TRBV4-1 with TRBJ2-7; 9 positions agree with TRBD2. The V gene end was trimmed by 2 bases and the J gene end by 4 bases; junction bases not matched to a gene: 9. The germline V gene encodes CDR1 MGHRA and CDR2 YSYEKL. CDR3 size: 16 residues.